This T cell receptor (beta chain) was sequenced in a study of T cell responses to AZD1222 COVID-19 vaccine. About the study: Second-dose recipients at about 4 or about 12 weeks were treated as one pooled group.

Note on this clone: Antigen: not known.

The ends lost 5 bases at V and 6 bases at J; junction bases unmatched: 6. The CDR3 loop spans 13 amino acids. CDR1 and CDR2 from the germline V gene are SGHNT and YENEEA. Libraries were prepared by immunoSEQ multiplex PCR; TCRdb keeps only in-frame clonotypes and omits some of them. The sample yields 200,000 or so clones, around 92% seen once. Study-level points and caveats: Mapped onto spike, vaccine-associated CD4 TCRs spanned it and were dominant at 160-218 and 743-854. Variant regions that are unmutated are reportedly the target of nearly half of spike-specific TCRs. Of the AZD1222 recipients, only 5 to 7 were seropositive at baseline.

This TCR was recovered from an adult in good health. The chain is built from TRBV11-3 and TRBJ2-7; 8 nucleotides align to TRBD1. Sequencing used peripheral blood, obtained on day 0 of AZD1222 vaccination. This chain's CDR3 is CASSKTGVGEQYF. The DNA of the CDR3 is TGTGCCAGCAGCAAGACAGGGGTGGGCGAGCAGTACTTC.